A selection of T cell receptor beta chains follows, all from one sample in a study of response to subunit inactivated influenza vaccine. Using its own MiXCR run on the RT-PCR reads, TCRdb lists one record per CDR3 protein. Of approximately 530,000 distinct CDR3 sequences listed, approximately 12% are singletons. The sequencing here drew on PBMCs from blood, taken about 40 days after vaccination. All receptors come from a man between 45 and 60 years old who received an inactivated influenza vaccine. The CDR3 runs from the conserved cysteine through the conserved F or W. Each record gives: J gene, clone size, V gene, D gene, CDR3 length, CDR3 protein, CDR3 DNA. A D gene is named only where the DNA matches it firmly. Size is stated for part of the rows, as once, few or many counts, or as a class when the clone is expanded.

>TRBJ1-3|.|TRBV2|.|15
CASSLKQGGGNTIYF
TGTGCCAGCAGTCTCAAACAGGGAGGCGGAAACACCATATATTTT
>TRBJ1-5|few|TRBV12-3/TRBV12-4|.|11
CASGNYQPQHF
TGTGCCAGCGGAAACTATCAGCCCCAGCATTTT
>TRBJ1-2|few|TRBV20-1|TRBD1|14
CSAVGDRENYGYTF
TGCAGTGCTGTAGGGGACAGGGAGAACTATGGCTACACCTTC
>TRBJ2-1|many|TRBV18|.|13
CASSPGGRNEQFF
TGTGCCAGCTCACCGGGGGGGCGAAATGAGCAGTTCTTC
>TRBJ1-2|few|TRBV29-1|TRBD1|17
CSVEELIPRTGVYGYTF
TGCAGCGTTGAAGAACTTATACCCCGGACAGGGGTGTACGGCTACACCTTC
>TRBJ2-1|many|TRBV4-3|.|15
CASSPGTSFYNEQFF
TGCGCCAGCAGCCCCGGGACTTCTTTTTACAATGAGCAGTTCTTC
>TRBJ1-2|.|TRBV15|TRBD1|14
CATSNGTVYYGYTF
TGTGCCACCAGCAACGGGACAGTTTACTATGGCTACACCTTC
>TRBJ2-7|many|TRBV7-2|.|15
CASSTKGRAVGEQYF
TGTGCCAGCAGCACCAAGGGACGAGCGGTTGGAGAGCAGTACTTC
>TRBJ1-6|many|TRBV10-3|.|13
CAISERTNSPLHF
TGTGCCATCAGTGAACGAACCAATTCACCCCTCCACTTT
>TRBJ2-3|.|TRBV21-1|.|15
CASSNSRASTDTQYF
TGTGCCAGCAGCAACAGCCGAGCTAGCACAGATACGCAGTATTTT